A selection of T cell receptor beta chains follows, all from one sample in a study of OX40 agonist ivuxolimab in advanced cancers. Sequencing used immunoSEQ multiplex PCR; TCRdb keeps in-frame clones, though not all of them. The sample consists of around 55,000 clones, roughly 87% of them appearing once. The sample here was CD4+ or CD8+ T cells sorted from blood, taken in a trial of the OX40 agonist ivuxolimab. The receptor set was obtained from an adult with an advanced solid tumor such as melanoma, head and neck, liver or kidney cancer. Each CDR3 is given with its conserved first and last residue. A D gene is named only where the DNA matches it firmly. Expanded clones get a size class; other rows say once, few or many, or leave the size out.

d_call	v_call	clone_size	j_call	cdr3_aa	cdr3_nt
NA	TRBV23-1	NA	TRBJ2-3	CASSLFVTDTQYF	TGCGCCAGCAGTCTCTTCGTCACAGATACGCAGTATTTT
NA	TRBV21-1	NA	TRBJ2-4	CASSKDTETKNIQYF	TGTGCCAGCAGCAAAGACACAGAAACCAAAAACATTCAGTACTTC
NA	TRBV6-5	NA	TRBJ2-3	CASSPRGTDTQYF	TGTGCCAGCAGTCCTCGGGGCACAGATACGCAGTATTTT
NA	TRBV7-6	NA	TRBJ2-7	CASSPPGRGYEQYF	TGTGCCAGCAGCCCCCCCGGCCGAGGGTACGAGCAGTACTTC
TRBD2	TRBV7-8	NA	TRBJ2-7	CASSSGLADYEQYF	TGTGCCAGCAGCTCCGGACTAGCGGACTACGAGCAGTACTTC
TRBD1	TRBV30	NA	TRBJ1-2	CAWRDRGDYGYTF	TGTGCCTGGAGGGACAGGGGCGACTATGGCTACACCTTC
TRBD2	TRBV6-6	NA	TRBJ2-1	CASLPGLADNEQFF	TGTGCCAGCCTACCGGGACTAGCGGACAATGAGCAGTTCTTC
NA	TRBV5-8	NA	TRBJ2-3	CASSSGRSSTDTQYF	TGTGCCAGCAGCTCGGGCCGCTCTAGCACAGATACGCAGTATTTT
TRBD2	TRBV19	NA	TRBJ2-7	CASSPGLAGSQYF	TGTGCCAGTAGTCCGGGACTAGCTGGAAGTCAGTACTTC
NA	TRBV4-2	NA	TRBJ2-7	CASSPDLYEQYF	TGTGCCAGCAGCCCCGACTTGTACGAGCAGTACTTC
TRBD2	TRBV9	once	TRBJ2-2	CASSVEGLAGWTGELFF	TGTGCCAGCAGCGTAGAGGGACTAGCGGGATGGACCGGGGAGCTGTTTTTT
TRBD1	TRBV7-8	NA	TRBJ2-2	CASSLMTGDTGELFF	TGTGCCAGCAGCTTGATGACAGGGGACACCGGGGAGCTGTTTTTT
TRBD1	TRBV19	NA	TRBJ2-2	CASSIPNRGPNTGELFF	TGTGCCAGTAGTATACCTAACAGGGGGCCGAACACCGGGGAGCTGTTTTTT
TRBD1	TRBV6-5	NA	TRBJ2-3	CASSYSETGYTDTQYF	TGTGCCAGCAGTTACTCGGAGACAGGGTACACAGATACGCAGTATTTT
TRBD1	TRBV5-6	NA	TRBJ1-2	CASSPRDRGFDGYTF	TGTGCCAGCAGCCCCCGGGACAGGGGTTTCGATGGCTACACCTTC
TRBD2	TRBV4-1	NA	TRBJ2-1	CASSHRLAPSYNERFF	TGCGCCAGCAGCCATAGACTAGCGCCCTCCTACAATGAGCGGTTCTTC
NA	TRBV5-4	NA	TRBJ2-3	CASSLLGVGSTDTQYF	TGTGCCAGCAGCTTGTTGGGTGTAGGGAGTACAGATACGCAGTATTTT
TRBD2	TRBV7-8	NA	TRBJ2-5	CASSLKFRGRSGRRETQYF	TGTGCCAGCAGCTTAAAGTTCCGGGGGCGGAGCGGGAGACGGGAGACCCAGTACTTC
NA	TRBV6-6	NA	TRBJ1-3	CASSLTGSGNTIYF	TGTGCCAGCAGCCTTACAGGGTCGGGAAACACCATATATTTT
TRBD2	TRBV27	NA	TRBJ2-7	CASAPGTTAYEQYF	TGTGCCAGCGCCCCCGGGACTACCGCCTACGAGCAGTACTTC
NA	TRBV4-1	NA	TRBJ1-2	CASRAAAIGADYGYTF	TGCGCCAGCAGAGCCGCCGCGATAGGGGCGGACTATGGCTACACCTTC
NA	TRBV9	NA	TRBJ1-1	CASSSVNTEAFF	TGTGCCAGCAGCTCGGTTAACACTGAAGCTTTCTTT
NA	TRBV5-1	NA	TRBJ2-2	CASRVDRPWPGELFF	TGCGCCAGCAGAGTTGACAGGCCCTGGCCCGGGGAGCTGTTTTTT
NA	TRBV10-3	NA	TRBJ1-1	CAISELGDGENTEAFF	TGTGCCATCAGTGAATTAGGGGACGGCGAGAACACTGAAGCTTTCTTT
TRBD1	TRBV10-3	NA	TRBJ1-2	CAIIEGTGQNYGYTF	TGTGCCATCATCGAAGGGACAGGGCAAAACTATGGCTACACCTTC
NA	TRBV19	once	TRBJ2-2	CASTLSGGGGIGELFF	TGTGCCAGTACCCTTTCCGGCGGAGGGGGGATCGGGGAGCTGTTTTTT
NA	TRBV7-9	NA	TRBJ1-1	CASSKDSVNTEAFF	TGTGCCAGCAGCAAGGACAGTGTGAACACTGAAGCTTTCTTT
NA	TRBV7-2	medium-sized	TRBJ2-6	CASLDNANVLTF	TGTGCCAGCTTGGACAACGCCAACGTCCTGACTTTC
NA	TRBV4-2	NA	TRBJ2-1	CASSQDRPPYNEQFF	TGTGCCAGCAGCCAAGACCGGCCCCCCTACAATGAGCAGTTCTTC
TRBD1	TRBV2	NA	TRBJ1-2	CASSEPGTGVVNTF	TGTGCCAGCAGTGAACCTGGGACAGGCGTGGTGAATACCTTC
NA	TRBV7-9	few	TRBJ2-3	CASSLVSGAITDTQYF	TGTGCCAGCAGCTTAGTATCGGGAGCCATCACAGATACGCAGTATTTT
TRBD1	TRBV6-1	NA	TRBJ1-2	CASRPGQGNYGYTF	TGTGCCAGCAGGCCAGGACAGGGGAACTATGGCTACACCTTC
TRBD2	TRBV6-1	NA	TRBJ2-1	CASSALAGGPNEQFF	TGTGCCAGCAGTGCCCTAGCGGGAGGGCCGAATGAGCAGTTCTTC
NA	TRBV29-1	NA	TRBJ1-1	CSVPVETEAFF	TGCAGCGTTCCGGTTGAGACTGAAGCTTTCTTT
NA	TRBV11-2	NA	TRBJ2-7	CASSLRGEDEQYF	TGTGCCAGCAGCTTAAGGGGGGAAGACGAGCAGTACTTC
TRBD1	TRBV13	NA	TRBJ1-1	CASRAGGMNTEAFF	TGTGCCAGCAGGGCAGGGGGTATGAACACTGAAGCTTTCTTT
NA	TRBV6-5	NA	TRBJ1-2	CASSSKVSYGYTF	TGTGCCAGCAGTTCGAAGGTTTCCTATGGCTACACCTTC
NA	TRBV25-1	NA	TRBJ2-1	CASGVGEQFF	TGTGCCAGTGGGGTGGGTGAGCAGTTCTTC
NA	TRBV6-5	NA	TRBJ1-1	CASKNLRTDEAFF	TGTGCCAGCAAAAACCTAAGGACCGATGAAGCTTTCTTT
NA	TRBV4-2	NA	TRBJ2-7	CASSPRESWDVQYF	TGTGCCAGCAGCCCCCGTGAGTCCTGGGATGTGCAGTACTTC
NA	TRBV2	few	TRBJ1-2	CASSEGERHGYTF	TGTGCCAGCAGTGAAGGAGAACGCCATGGCTACACCTTC
NA	TRBV7-3	NA	TRBJ1-1	CASSREGRVTEAFF	TGTGCCAGCAGCCGAGAGGGCAGGGTCACTGAAGCTTTCTTT
NA	TRBV5-6	NA	TRBJ1-1	CASSPGGGDTEAFF	TGTGCCAGCAGCCCCGGAGGGGGGGACACTGAAGCTTTCTTT
TRBD1	TRBV7-9	NA	TRBJ2-1	CASSLGTVNEQFF	TGTGCCAGCAGCTTGGGGACAGTTAATGAGCAGTTCTTC
TRBD1	TRBV27	NA	TRBJ1-2	CASSSQGWDGYTF	TGTGCCAGCAGCTCACAGGGGTGGGATGGCTACACCTTC
TRBD2	TRBV6-5	NA	TRBJ2-3	CASRLAGFTDTQYF	TGTGCCAGCAGGCTAGCGGGATTCACAGATACGCAGTATTTT
NA	TRBV14	NA	TRBJ2-1	CASSQAHWLAVNEQFF	TGTGCCAGCAGCCAAGCTCATTGGCTAGCTGTTAATGAGCAGTTCTTC
NA	TRBV2	NA	TRBJ1-2	CASREGVGGYGYTF	TGTGCCAGCAGAGAGGGGGTAGGGGGCTATGGCTACACCTTC